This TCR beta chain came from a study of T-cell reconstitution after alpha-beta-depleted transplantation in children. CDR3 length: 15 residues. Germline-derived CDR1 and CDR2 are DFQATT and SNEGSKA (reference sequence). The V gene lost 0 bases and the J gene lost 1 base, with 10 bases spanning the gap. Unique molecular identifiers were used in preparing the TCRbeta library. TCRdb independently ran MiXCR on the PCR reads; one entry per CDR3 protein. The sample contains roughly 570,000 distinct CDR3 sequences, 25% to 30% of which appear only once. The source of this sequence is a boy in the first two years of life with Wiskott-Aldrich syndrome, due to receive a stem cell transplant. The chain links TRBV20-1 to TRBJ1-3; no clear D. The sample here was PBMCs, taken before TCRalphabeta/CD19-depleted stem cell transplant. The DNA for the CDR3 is TGCAGTGCTAGAGATTCGGGGAGTTCTGGAAACACCATATATTTT. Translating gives CSARDSGSSGNTIYF.